The TCR beta chain under discussion was sequenced for a study of blood T cell repertoires in COVID-19. Turning to the study itself: Material from acute and convalescent COVID-19 was sourced from the United States, Italy and Spain.

Per the study methods: By means of reference gene primer amplification, nucleated cell counts were estimated. Clones were sequenced by immunoSEQ multiplex PCR, and TCRdb holds only the in-frame ones, with some missing. V and J calls and clone size are as listed in that table; D and trimming were resolved from the DNA. The sample consists of approximately 250,000 clones, about 91% of them appearing once. Trimming removed 5 bases from V and 5 bases from J; junction bases left unmatched: 8. The CDR3 contains 14 residues. CDR1 and CDR2 from the germline V gene are SGHAT and FQNNGV. The sequencing sample was made of PBMCs or T cells enriched from blood (not recorded which). The sequence was obtained from a woman in her 40s with acute COVID-19. This rearrangement joins TRBV11-2 to TRBJ2-5, with 7 bases fitting TRBD2. The DNA of the CDR3 is TGTGCCAGCAGCATATCGGGAGGTTCGGAGACCCAGTACTTC. This codes for CASSISGGSETQYF. The full variable domain, completed using reference TRBV11-2 and TRBJ2-5, is EAGVAQSPRYKIIEKRQSVAFWCNPISGHATLYWYQQILGQGPKLLIQFQNNGVVDDSQLPKDRFSAERLKGVDSTLKIQPAKLEDSAVYLCASSISGGSETQYFGPGTRLLVL.